This passage covers 8 T cell receptor beta chains from one sample sequenced in a study of OX40 agonist ivuxolimab in advanced cancers. Measured with immunoSEQ multiplex PCR; TCRdb has only the in-frame clones, and not every one. The sample lists tens of thousands of clones, around 90% occurring once. The input for sequencing was CD4+ or CD8+ T cells sorted from blood, taken in a trial of the OX40 agonist ivuxolimab. Receptor source: an adult with an advanced solid tumor such as melanoma, head and neck, liver or kidney cancer.

The chain combines TRBV19 with TRBJ2-3, with 12 bases matching TRBD2. CDR1 LNHDA and CDR2 SQIVND come from the germline V gene (reference sequence). CDR3 length: 19 residues. Trimming took 8 bases from V and 2 from J; bases not matched to a gene: 17. CDR3 DNA: TGTGCCAGTCAAAAAACTCTAGCGGGGGGGTTGGACGCCACAGATACGCAGTATTTT. Its protein product is CASQKTLAGGLDATDTQYF.

This clone came up once. The genes are TRBV13 and TRBJ2-3; 10 bases are shared with TRBD2. Germline loops: CDR1 PRHDT, CDR2 FYEKMQ (reference sequence). V lost 4 bases and J lost 3; bases outside the gene matches: 4. This CDR3 is 15 amino acids long. The CDR3 region is CASSSLAGETDTQYF. CDR3 sequence (DNA): TGTGCCAGCAGCTCCCTAGCGGGGGAGACAGATACGCAGTATTTT.

The chain links TRBV6-5 to TRBJ2-7; 15 bases line up with TRBD2. The ends lost 4 bases at V and 3 bases at J; junction bases unmatched: 1. The CDR3 sequence is 15 residues long. CDR1 is MNHEY, CDR2 SVGAGI, per germline. The CDR3 reads CASSSGLAGGYEQYF. The CDR3 DNA sequence: TGTGCCAGCAGTTCGGGACTAGCGGGGGGCTACGAGCAGTACTTC.

The chain joins TRBV12-5 to TRBJ2-3, with no clear D. Trimming cost V 5 bases and J 4 bases, with 10 bases left between them. The CDR3 totals 13 residues. From germline, CDR1 is LGHNT and CDR2 FRNRAP. This CDR3 reads CASGPHPADTQYF. Written as DNA, the CDR3 is TGTGCTAGTGGTCCACACCCCGCAGATACGCAGTATTTT.

V and J are TRBV10-3 and TRBJ1-5, with D hard to call. Germline V gives CDR1 ENHRY, CDR2 SYGVKD. This CDR3 contains 14 residues. The V end was cut by 0 bases, the J end by 7 bases, with 10 bases between. The CDR3 coding sequence is TGTGCCATCAGTGAGTCGCTGACATTCCAGCCCCAGCATTTT. Translation gives CAISESLTFQPQHF.

This clone was observed at least ten times. V is TRBV6-1 and J is TRBJ2-2; TRBD1 aligns across 8 bases. Germline CDR1 and CDR2: MNHNS and SASEGT. Losses at the gene ends were 6 bases for V and 8 bases for J; bases not matched to a gene: 5. This CDR3 is 13 amino acids long. For the CDR3, the DNA is TGTGCCAGCAGCACCAGGGGGCCGGGGGAGCTGTTTTTT. It translates to CASSTRGPGELFF.

The V call is TRBV5-4, the J call TRBJ2-7; either TRBD1 or TRBD2 may fit D (5 bases each). CDR1 and CDR2 from the germline V gene are SGHNT and YYREEE (reference sequence). The CDR3 spans 14 residues. The germline V and J ends were trimmed by 2 bases and 6 bases, with 15 bases remaining between them. For the CDR3, the DNA is TGTGCCAGCAGCTTAGGGCAGGGAGTCAGCGAGCAGTACTTC. As protein: CASSLGQGVSEQYF.

This sequence joins TRBV4-3 and TRBJ2-7; a possible D gene is TRBD1 (6 bases). The V gene's germline CDR1 is LGHNA and CDR2 YSLEER. This CDR3 is 14 amino acids long. Trimming cost V 4 bases and J 3 bases, with 13 bases left between them. CDR3 DNA: TGCGCCAGCAGCCTGACTGGACAGCTCTACGAGCAGTACTTC. Protein: CASSLTGQLYEQYF.